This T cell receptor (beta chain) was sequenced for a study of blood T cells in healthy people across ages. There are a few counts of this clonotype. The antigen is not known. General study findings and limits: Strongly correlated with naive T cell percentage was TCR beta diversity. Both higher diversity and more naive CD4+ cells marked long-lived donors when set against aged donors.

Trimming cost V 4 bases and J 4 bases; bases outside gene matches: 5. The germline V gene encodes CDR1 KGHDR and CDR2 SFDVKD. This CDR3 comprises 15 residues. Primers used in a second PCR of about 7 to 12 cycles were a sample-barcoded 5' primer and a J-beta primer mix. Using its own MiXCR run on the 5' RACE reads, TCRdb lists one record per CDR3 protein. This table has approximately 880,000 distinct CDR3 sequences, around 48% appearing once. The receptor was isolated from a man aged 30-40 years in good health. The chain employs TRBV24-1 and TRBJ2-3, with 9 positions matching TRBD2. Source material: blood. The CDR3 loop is CATSDPTSGSDTQYF. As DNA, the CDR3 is TGTGCCACCAGTGACCCAACTAGCGGGTCAGATACGCAGTATTTT.